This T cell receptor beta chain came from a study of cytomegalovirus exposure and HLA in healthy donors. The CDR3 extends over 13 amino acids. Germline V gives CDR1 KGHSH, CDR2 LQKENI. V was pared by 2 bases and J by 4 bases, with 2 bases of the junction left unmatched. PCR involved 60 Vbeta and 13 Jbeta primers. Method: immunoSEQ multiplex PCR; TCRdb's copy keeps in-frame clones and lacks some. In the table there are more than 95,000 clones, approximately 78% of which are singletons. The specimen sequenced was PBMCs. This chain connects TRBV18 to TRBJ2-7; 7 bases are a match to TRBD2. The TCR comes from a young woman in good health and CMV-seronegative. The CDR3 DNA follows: TGTGCCAGCTCACCAGGGGGGGGGTACGAGCAGTACTTC. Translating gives CASSPGGGYEQYF.